Presented here are 9 T cell receptor beta chains from one specimen sequenced in a study of PD-1 blockade in classical Hodgkin lymphoma. Repertoires were generated with immunoSEQ multiplex PCR, while TCRdb's copy carries only in-frame clones and drops some. The table has fewer than 110,000 clones, approximately 90% seen once. Every patient experienced relapse after autologous stem cell transplantation, and brentuximab vedotin exposure varied. This specimen was peripheral blood mononuclear cells (PBMCs), taken before the second cycle of nivolumab. These receptors all stem from a human donor with classical Hodgkin lymphoma.

This clone showed up many times. V usage is TRBV20-1 and J usage is TRBJ1-2; D not certain. The germline V gene encodes CDR1 DFQATT and CDR2 SNEGSKA (reference sequence). Trimming shortened V by 5 bases and J by 3 bases, and 7 bases separated the two germline ends. CDR3 length: 11 amino acids. CDR3 sequence reads: CSAQVYYGYTF. Here the CDR3 DNA reads TGCAGTGCTCAAGTATACTATGGCTACACCTTC.

This clone was seen more than once but under ten times. The rearrangement uses TRBV30 and TRBJ1-2, with D hard to call. Germline V lookup: CDR1 GTSNPN, CDR2 SVGIG (reference sequence). CDR3 length: 16 amino acids. Trimming removed 2 bases from V and 5 bases from J, with 21 bases in between. CDR3 amino acids: CAWSHGEFSRRYGYTF. The CDR3 DNA follows: TGTGCCTGGAGTCATGGGGAGTTCTCTAGGAGATATGGCTACACCTTC.

The V and J genes are TRBV15 and TRBJ2-3, with unresolved D. V shed 1 base and J shed 2 bases, with 4 bases lying between them. The V gene's germline CDR1 is LNHNV and CDR2 YYDKDF (reference sequence). The CDR3 is made up of 13 amino acids. The CDR3: CATSRGATDTQYF. The CDR3 DNA is TGTGCCACCAGCAGAGGCGCCACAGATACGCAGTATTTT.

The chain carries TRBV6-5 and TRBJ1-2; tentatively, D is TRBD1 (6 bases). The germline V gene encodes CDR1 MNHEY and CDR2 SVGAGI. The CDR3 loop spans 13 amino acids. With 4 bases removed from V and 2 bases from J, the gap between germline ends came to 8 bases. The CDR3 DNA reads TGTGCCAGCAGTTCCACAGGGAACTATGGCTACACCTTC. Encoded protein: CASSSTGNYGYTF.

The chain carries TRBV6-6 and TRBJ2-7, with 7 bases lining up with TRBD1. Trimming removed 5 bases from V and 0 bases from J; junction bases left unmatched: 7. This CDR3 comprises 15 residues. Per the germline V gene, CDR1 is MNHNY and CDR2 is SVGAGI (reference sequence). CDR3 region: CASSKIRDSSYEQYF. The CDR3, as DNA: TGTGCCAGCAGTAAGATCCGGGACAGCTCCTACGAGCAGTACTTC.

V and J are TRBV5-1 and TRBJ2-3, with unresolved D. This CDR3 has 14 amino acids. Trimming took off 2 bases at V and 2 bases at J, with 9 bases between the two ends. Germline CDR1 reads SGHRS; CDR2 reads YFSETQ. The CDR3 DNA sequence: TGCGCCAGCAGCTTAACTCTACTCACAGATACGCAGTATTTT. Translation: CASSLTLLTDTQYF.

The count of this clone is one. This chain joins TRBV2 and TRBJ2-2; TRBD2 matches at 7 bases. In germline, CDR1 is SNHLY, CDR2 FYNNEI. This CDR3 has 15 amino acids. V lost 7 bases to trimming and J lost 7 bases; unmatched junction nucleotides: 12. CDR3 DNA sequence: TGTGCCAGCACCCCGCAAGCGGGGCCCAGCGGGGAGCTGTTTTTT. Amino acid sequence: CASTPQAGPSGELFF.

The chain employs TRBV5-1 and TRBJ2-5; D possibly corresponds to TRBD2 (5 bases). V gave up 4 bases and J gave up 2 bases, with 9 bases separating them. This CDR3 has 13 amino acids. The germline V gene has CDR1 SGHRS and CDR2 YFSETQ. As DNA, the CDR3 is TGCGCCAGCAGCGCAAGACTACAAGAGACCCAGTACTTC. This translates into CASSARLQETQYF.

The chain links TRBV19 to TRBJ1-5; tentatively, D is TRBD1 (5 bases). The CDR3 has 17 amino acids. Germline values: CDR1 LNHDA, CDR2 SQIVND (reference sequence). Deletions cut 7 bases from V and 1 base from J, with 20 bases between. The CDR3: CASTPGRAALSNQPQHF. DNA for the CDR3: TGTGCCAGTACCCCGGGACGGGCAGCCTTAAGCAATCAGCCCCAGCATTTT.